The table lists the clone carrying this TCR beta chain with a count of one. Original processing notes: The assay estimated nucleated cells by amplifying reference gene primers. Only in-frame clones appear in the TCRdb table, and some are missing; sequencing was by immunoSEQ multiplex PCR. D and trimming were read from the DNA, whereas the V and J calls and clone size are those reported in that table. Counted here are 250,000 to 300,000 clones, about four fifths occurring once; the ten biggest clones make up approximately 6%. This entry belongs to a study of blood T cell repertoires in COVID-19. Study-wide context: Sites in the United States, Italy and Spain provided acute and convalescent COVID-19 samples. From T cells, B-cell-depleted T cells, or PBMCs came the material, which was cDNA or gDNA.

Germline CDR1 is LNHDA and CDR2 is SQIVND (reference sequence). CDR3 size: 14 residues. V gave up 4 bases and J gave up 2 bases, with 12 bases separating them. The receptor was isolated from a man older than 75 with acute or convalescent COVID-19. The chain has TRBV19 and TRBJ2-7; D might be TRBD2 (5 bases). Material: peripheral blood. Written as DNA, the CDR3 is TGTGCCAGTAGTAGCGGCGGGTCCGCCTACGAGCAGTACTTC. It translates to CASSSGGSAYEQYF.